One and the same sample provided the 26 T cell receptor beta chains below, sequenced in a study of memory CD4+ T cells and cytomegalovirus serostatus. The sort gate was single viable CD3+CD4+CD8-CD45RO+ cells for memory CD4+ T cells. Generated by immunoSEQ multiplex PCR, the TCRdb table keeps only in-frame clones and is missing some. The sample includes about 47,000 clones, approximately 81% of them seen just once. Sequencing was done on a sample of memory CD4+ T cells from blood. These receptors all stem from an adult in good health and CMV-seropositive.

The V gene is TRBV5-1, the J gene TRBJ1-6, with 7 nucleotides matching TRBD1. CDR1 and CDR2 from the germline V gene are SGHRS and YFSETQ. This CDR3 contains 15 residues. V gave up 3 bases and J gave up 10 bases; unmatched junction bases: 10. The CDR3 here is CASSSTGEMVSPLHF. The CDR3 DNA follows: TGCGCCAGCAGCTCCACAGGGGAAATGGTGTCACCCCTCCACTTT.

The chain links TRBV19 to TRBJ1-5; D remains unclear. This CDR3 comprises 14 residues. The V end was cut by 3 bases, the J end by 2 bases, with 8 bases between. Per germline, CDR1 LNHDA and CDR2 SQIVND (reference sequence). As DNA, the CDR3 is TGTGCCAGTAGTATGTCCGGGGGCAATCAGCCCCAGCATTTT. Translated, it gives CASSMSGGNQPQHF.

The CDR3 loop is CASSSGQLTGELFF. CDR3 DNA sequence: TGCGCCAGCAGCTCGGGACAGTTGACCGGGGAGCTGTTTTTT. The chain recombines TRBV5-1 with TRBJ2-2; 7 bases match TRBD1. The CDR3 contains 14 residues. CDR1 and CDR2 (germline): SGHRS, YFSETQ. Trimming removed 3 bases from V and 5 bases from J; junction bases left unmatched: 4.

The chain recombines TRBV5-1 with TRBJ2-7, with 13 bases fitting TRBD2. Germline V gives CDR1 SGHRS, CDR2 YFSETQ. The CDR3 covers 18 residues. V was pared by 4 bases and J by 0 bases, with 10 bases of the junction left unmatched. The CDR3 here is CASSAGIRLAGGSYEQYF. The CDR3 bases are TGCGCCAGCAGCGCTGGGATTCGACTAGCGGGGGGCTCCTACGAGCAGTACTTC.

The chain uses TRBV11-2 and TRBJ2-5; D unresolved. V was cut by 5 bases and J by 1 base, with 8 bases left in between. Germline V gene sequence: CDR1 SGHAT, CDR2 FQNNGV. The CDR3 spans 13 residues. CDR3 nucleotide sequence: TGTGCCAGCAGCAAGGGCGTCCAAGAGACCCAGTACTTC. Translating it yields CASSKGVQETQYF.

This clone was seen only a few times. The CDR3 loop reads CASSLTWNTEAFF. CDR3 DNA sequence: TGTGCCAGTAGTCTGACTTGGAACACTGAAGCTTTCTTT. This rearrangement joins TRBV19 to TRBJ1-1; D gene uncertain. CDR3 size: 13 residues. Trimming left V 5 bases short and J 1 base short, with 8 bases between. Germline V gene data show CDR1 as LNHDA and CDR2 as SQIVND (reference sequence).

The chain carries TRBV5-1 and TRBJ1-4, with 7 bases matching TRBD1. This CDR3 region has 14 residues. V lost 4 bases and J lost 6; bases outside the gene matches: 6. The germline CDR1 and CDR2 sequences are SGHRS and YFSETQ. CDR3 nucleotide sequence: TGCGCCAGCAGCCCGCGGACAGGAGATGAAAAACTGTTTTTT. It encodes CASSPRTGDEKLFF.

This clone was counted only a few times. As DNA, the CDR3 is TGTGCCAGCAGTGAACGGAGCAGGGGAAGAGGCTACGAGCAGTACTTC. This sequence encodes CASSERSRGRGYEQYF. The chain links TRBV6-1 to TRBJ2-7; possibly TRBD1 for D (6 bases). The germline gives CDR1 MNHNS, CDR2 SASEGT. V was clipped by 2 bases and J by 3 bases, with 17 bases between them. This CDR3 spans 16 amino acids.

The chain combines TRBV4-2 with TRBJ2-5, with D perhaps TRBD1 or TRBD2 (5 bases each). In germline, CDR1 is LGHNA, CDR2 YNFKEQ. The CDR3 length is 15 residues. V dropped 0 bases and J dropped 2 bases, with 10 bases sitting between them. CDR3 bases: TGTGCCAGCAGCCAAGAAGGGACCCAACAAGAGACCCAGTACTTC. It specifies CASSQEGTQQETQYF.

V and J are TRBV19 and TRBJ1-6; 9 bases are shared with TRBD1. The CDR3 is 16 residues long. V lost 5 bases to trimming and J lost 8 bases; unmatched junction nucleotides: 10. Germline V gene lookup returns CDR1 LNHDA and CDR2 SQIVND (reference sequence). The chain's CDR3 is CASSDRTGVRDSPLHF. The CDR3, as DNA: TGTGCCAGTAGTGACCGGACAGGGGTGAGGGATTCACCCCTCCACTTT.

The chain combines TRBV25-1 with TRBJ1-6; 10 bases fit TRBD1. The CDR3 covers 15 residues. In germline, CDR1 is MGHDK, CDR2 SYGVNS. The V gene end was trimmed by 4 bases and the J gene end by 7 bases; junction bases not matched to a gene: 4. CDR3: CASSAGTGENSPLHF. In DNA, the CDR3 is TGTGCCAGCAGTGCCGGGACAGGGGAAAATTCACCCCTCCACTTT.

The rearrangement links TRBV10-3 to TRBJ2-5; no reliable D call. The end of the DNA fits TRBJ2-7 better, so the J call may be wrong. There are 11 residues in the CDR3. Germline CDR1 ENHRY, CDR2 SYGVKD. The CDR3 is CAISNNYEQYF. CDR3 nucleotide sequence: TGTGCCATCAGTAACAACTACGAGCAGTACTTC.

The chain couples TRBV6-1 to TRBJ1-2; 8 bases agree with TRBD1. With V trimmed by 1 base and J by 4 bases, 14 bases remained unmatched. Germline loops: CDR1 MNHNS, CDR2 SASEGT. The CDR3 covers 18 residues. CDR3 amino acids: CASSEGTGRWGGFYGYTF. The DNA for the CDR3 is TGTGCCAGCAGTGAAGGGACAGGGAGGTGGGGGGGATTCTATGGCTACACCTTC.

V is TRBV6-5 and J is TRBJ2-7, with 7 bases that match TRBD1. Germline V lookup: CDR1 MNHEY, CDR2 SVGAGI. This CDR3 spans 16 amino acids. Trimming took 2 bases from V and 1 from J; bases not matched to a gene: 8. The CDR3 bases are TGTGCCAGCAGTTACATGTGGGACAGCTCTTCCTACGAGCAGTACTTC. Translating gives CASSYMWDSSSYEQYF.

The chain employs TRBV19 and TRBJ2-5; 7 nucleotides match TRBD1. Germline trimming cut 9 bases from V and 5 bases from J; bases unmatched to any gene: 15. The CDR3 has 15 residues. Germline CDR1 LNHDA, CDR2 SQIVND (reference sequence). The CDR3 spells CASERGPGELETQYF. DNA of the CDR3: TGTGCCAGCGAGAGGGGGCCAGGGGAGTTGGAGACCCAGTACTTC.

This clone was counted a few times. V is TRBV2 and J is TRBJ1-2, with D possibly being TRBD1 (6 bases). This CDR3 region has 14 residues. V was trimmed by 4 bases and J by 8 bases, leaving 17 bases between them. Germline V gene lookup returns CDR1 SNHLY and CDR2 FYNNEI. This CDR3 reads CASSATGLLEGYTF. In DNA, the CDR3 is TGTGCCAGCAGTGCGACAGGACTTTTAGAGGGCTACACCTTC.

This clone turned up a few times. This rearrangement joins TRBV5-1 to TRBJ1-1, with a tentative D call TRBD1 (5 bases). Germline assignment: CDR1 SGHRS and CDR2 YFSETQ. Between the trimmed V and J ends, which lost 4 bases and 1 base, there was a span of 14 bases. CDR3 length: 15 amino acids. CDR3 residues: CASSPTTVQNTEAFF. The CDR3 region has the DNA TGCGCCAGCAGCCCGACGACAGTTCAGAACACTGAAGCTTTCTTT.

This clone was seen a handful of times. The rearrangement uses TRBV29-1 and TRBJ1-1; D possibly corresponds to TRBD1 (5 bases). The CDR3 has 13 amino acids. V lost 6 bases and J lost 2, with 13 bases in between. Germline V gene lookup returns CDR1 SQVTM and CDR2 ANQGSEA. This CDR3 reads CSVGRDRNTEAFF. In DNA, the CDR3 is TGCAGCGTAGGCCGTGACAGAAACACTGAAGCTTTCTTT.

The chain employs TRBV9 and TRBJ2-2; D is possibly TRBD1 (5 bases). Germline-derived CDR1 and CDR2 are SGDLS and YYNGEE. The CDR3 covers 16 residues. V was pared by 3 bases and J by 5 bases, with 17 bases between. The CDR3 is CASSALAGILTGELFF. In nucleotides, the CDR3 is TGTGCCAGCAGCGCCCTCGCAGGGATTCTTACCGGGGAGCTGTTTTTT.

The J gene is TRBJ1-2, the V gene TRBV7-8; D is undetermined. V lost 2 bases to trimming and J lost 8 bases, with 9 bases between them. This CDR3 is 12 amino acids long. Germline CDR1 reads SGHVS; CDR2 reads FQNEAQ. CDR3 bases: TGTGCCAGCAGCTTACGCCTTGGGGGCTACACCTTC. As protein: CASSLRLGGYTF. Looking up the rest from reference TRBV7-8 and TRBJ1-2 gives the full variable domain: GAGVSQSPRYKVAKRGQDVALRCDPISGHVSLFWYQQALGQGPEFLTYFQNEAQLDKSGLPSDRFFAERPEGSVSTLKIQRTQQEDSAVYLCASSLRLGGYTFGSGTRLTVV.

The CDR3 DNA follows: TGCAGCGTTGAACTCGCGGGGGGAAAAGAGACCCAGTACTTC. It yields the protein CSVELAGGKETQYF. The chain employs TRBV29-1 and TRBJ2-5; TRBD2 aligns across 8 bases. CDR3 length: 14 residues. Losses at the gene ends were 2 bases for V and 3 bases for J; bases not matched to a gene: 5. Germline V gene data show CDR1 as SQVTM and CDR2 as ANQGSEA.

In regard to this clone: The DNA is left out, because the CDR3 cannot be placed on it with certainty; the CDR3 is given as TCRdb lists it. The chain couples TRBV5-4 to TRBJ2-5; the table calls TRBD2, which could not be checked here. The CDR3 region is 20 residues in length, termini included. In germline, CDR1 is SGHNT, CDR2 YYREEE (reference sequence). CDR3 in amino acids: CASSGLAGTKRPSTSVTQYF.

The chain links TRBV5-1 to TRBJ1-3, with unresolved D. Germline V lookup: CDR1 SGHRS, CDR2 YFSETQ. This CDR3 spans 13 amino acids. V shed 6 bases and J shed 0 bases, with 7 bases lying between them. CDR3 sequence: CASTWDSGNTIYF. The DNA for the CDR3 is TGCGCCAGCACCTGGGACTCTGGAAACACCATATATTTT.

This chain joins TRBV7-3 and TRBJ2-3, with 7 bases identical to TRBD2. The CDR3 sequence is 15 residues long. Germline loops: CDR1 SGHTA, CDR2 FQGTGA. With 4 bases clipped from V and 3 bases from J, the junction kept 7 bases outside the gene matches. The CDR3 loop reads CASSSPGGPTDTQYF. For the CDR3, the DNA is TGTGCCAGCAGCTCCCCGGGAGGCCCTACAGATACGCAGTATTTT.

The V gene is TRBV5-6, the J gene TRBJ2-1, with 8 bases lining up with TRBD2. J was trimmed by 7 bases and V by 7 bases; bases with no gene match: 10. Germline CDR1 is SGHDT and CDR2 is YYEEEE. The CDR3 totals 14 residues. The CDR3 is CASGPGLVLNEQFF. The CDR3 DNA reads as TGTGCCAGCGGGCCGGGACTAGTCTTGAATGAGCAGTTCTTC. The full variable domain, rest sourced from reference TRBV5-6 and TRBJ2-1, is DAGVTQSPTHLIKTRGQQVTLRCSPKSGHDTVSWYQQALGQGPQFIFQYYEEEERQRGNFPDRFSGHQFPNYSSELNVNALLLGDSALYLCASGPGLVLNEQFFGPGTRLTVL.

V and J are TRBV9 and TRBJ1-6; D is unclear. Trimming cost V 1 base and J 4 bases, with 15 bases left between them. CDR3 length equals 17 residues. The germline CDR1 and CDR2 sequences are SGDLS and YYNGEE. This CDR3 is CASSVSIGDPYNSPLHF. CDR3 in DNA: TGTGCCAGCAGCGTAAGTATCGGCGATCCTTATAATTCACCCCTCCACTTT.